These 21 T cell receptor beta chains came from one sample sequenced in a study of blood T cell repertoires in COVID-19. TCRdb's copy holds only in-frame clones and misses some; the assay was immunoSEQ multiplex PCR. The sample lists about 300,000 clones, 87% occurring once. Sequenced sample: peripheral blood. These receptors originate from a man aged 18 to 35 with active or convalescent COVID-19.

This clone was counted many times. V is TRBV6-5 and J is TRBJ1-1; the match to TRBD1 covers 7 bases. CDR3 length: 15 residues. With 8 bases clipped from V and 5 bases from J, the junction kept 14 bases outside the gene matches. In germline, CDR1 is MNHEY, CDR2 SVGAGI. CDR3 sequence (DNA): TGTGCCAGCCGGACAGGTGGATCGGGGAAGACTGAAGCTTTCTTT. This gives the protein CASRTGGSGKTEAFF.

This rearrangement joins TRBV27 to TRBJ1-1; TRBD1 matches 8 bases. There are 14 residues in the CDR3. J gave up 4 bases and V 8 bases, and 9 bases lay outside the gene matches. Germline CDR1 and CDR2: MNHEY and SMNVEV (reference sequence). The CDR3 reads CASQGQGPGTEAFF. The CDR3 nucleotides read TGTGCCAGCCAAGGACAGGGTCCGGGCACTGAAGCTTTCTTT.

This chain links TRBV5-1 with TRBJ2-1; 8 positions match TRBD2. Germline-derived CDR1 and CDR2 are SGHRS and YFSETQ. The J segment lost 6 bases and the V segment lost 5 bases, leaving 4 bases of the junction unmatched. This CDR3 region has 13 residues. The CDR3 coding sequence is TGCGCCAGCAGACGGGAGGGTACCAATGAGCAGTTCTTC. This codes for CASRREGTNEQFF.

V gene TRBV24-1 combines with J gene TRBJ2-1; 13 bases align to TRBD2. Per germline, CDR1 KGHDR and CDR2 SFDVKD. V shed 3 bases and J 7 bases; nucleotides not matched to a gene: 14. The CDR3 contains 19 residues. This chain's CDR3 is CATSDPGTSGIVQLNEQFF. The CDR3 nucleotides read TGTGCCACCAGTGATCCTGGGACTAGCGGGATCGTACAATTGAATGAGCAGTTCTTC.

CDR3 region: CASSQSTSGIHQYF. As DNA, the CDR3 is TGTGCCAGCAGCCAATCAACTAGCGGGATACACCAGTACTTC. The chain couples TRBV14 to TRBJ2-5, with TRBD2 matching 10 bases. The CDR3 consists of 14 residues. Germline V gene lookup returns CDR1 SGHDN and CDR2 FVKESK. V was pared by 2 bases and J by 10 bases, with 7 bases of the junction left unmatched.

This clone was seen only a few times. The chain uses TRBV7-8 and TRBJ2-7; TRBD2 aligns across 11 bases. Germline V gene data show CDR1 as SGHVS and CDR2 as FQNEAQ. J was trimmed by 2 bases and V by 4 bases; bases with no gene match: 7. The CDR3 has 16 residues. CDR3 nucleotides: TGTGCCAGCAGCTCGGGGCTAGCGGGGGGCACCTACGAGCAGTACTTC. This translates into CASSSGLAGGTYEQYF.

The genes are TRBV13 and TRBJ2-7; no firm D call. Per the germline V gene, CDR1 is PRHDT and CDR2 is FYEKMQ (reference sequence). CDR3 length equals 12 residues. Trimming removed 4 bases from V and 0 bases from J, with 4 bases in between. CDR3 sequence: CASSSRSYEQYF. CDR3 in DNA: TGTGCCAGCAGCTCCCGCTCCTACGAGCAGTACTTC.

The V gene is TRBV3-1 (or the pseudogene TRBV3-2), the J gene TRBJ2-4; possible D gene TRBD1, 5 bases. Trimming took 5 bases from V and 1 from J, leaving 18 bases between them. Germline V gene sequence: CDR1 LGHDT, CDR2 YNNKEL (reference sequence). The CDR3 spans 17 residues. The CDR3 loop is CASSSGQTIRAKNIQYF. CDR3 coding DNA: TGTGCCAGCAGCAGTGGACAAACCATTCGCGCCAAAAACATTCAGTACTTC.

The chain combines TRBV7-6 with TRBJ2-2, with 7 bases lining up with TRBD1. The germline V gene has CDR1 SGHVS and CDR2 FNYEAQ. Trimming took 6 bases from V and 0 from J; bases not matched to a gene: 1. CDR3 size: 14 residues. The CDR3 region is CASRGQANTGELFF. CDR3 bases: TGTGCCAGCAGAGGACAGGCGAACACCGGGGAGCTGTTTTTT.

The gene calls are TRBV28 and TRBJ1-2; D call uncertain. Per the germline V gene, CDR1 is MDHEN and CDR2 is SYDVKM. The CDR3 loop spans 15 amino acids. V lost 2 bases and J 1 base, leaving 11 bases between the germline ends. The CDR3 protein is CASSLLQAFNYGYTF. The CDR3 region has the DNA TGTGCCAGCAGTTTACTTCAGGCTTTTAACTATGGCTACACCTTC.

The CDR3 DNA reads TGTGCCAGCAGCGGAACAGGCTACGAGCAGTACTTC. It codes for CASSGTGYEQYF. The chain recombines TRBV16 with TRBJ2-7; D perhaps matches TRBD1 (5 bases). Trimming took off 5 bases at V and 3 bases at J, with 8 bases between the two ends. The CDR3 is 12 residues long. Germline V gives CDR1 KGHSY, CDR2 FQNENV.

The chain uses TRBV2 and TRBJ2-3, with 9 bases identical to TRBD2. The CDR3 length is 15 residues. CDR1 and CDR2 from the germline V gene are SNHLY and FYNNEI. The J segment lost 2 bases and the V segment lost 10 bases, leaving 10 bases of the junction unmatched. The CDR3: CAIGISGSNTDTQYF. CDR3 coding DNA: TGTGCCATCGGGATTAGCGGGAGCAACACAGATACGCAGTATTTT. The entire variable domain, with the rest obtained from reference TRBV2 and TRBJ2-3, is as follows: EPEVTQTPSHQVTQMGQEVILRCVPISNHLYFYWYRQILGQKVEFLVSFYNNEISEKSEIFDDQFSVERPDGSNFTLKIRSTKLEDSAMYFCAIGISGSNTDTQYFGPGTRLTVL.

In its sample, this clone was seen once. The rearrangement uses TRBV5-1 and TRBJ2-7, with a possible D match to TRBD2 (6 bases). This CDR3 is built from 15 residues. The germline V and J ends were trimmed by 2 bases and 0 bases, with 12 bases remaining between them. Germline V gene lookup returns CDR1 SGHRS and CDR2 YFSETQ. CDR3 in DNA: TGCGCCAGCAGCTTCACCGGGACTGCCTCCTACGAGCAGTACTTC. It specifies CASSFTGTASYEQYF.

The rearrangement links TRBV9 to TRBJ2-5; 7 bases line up with TRBD1. The ends lost 0 bases at V and 2 bases at J; junction bases unmatched: 4. The CDR3 sequence is 15 residues long. The germline CDR1 and CDR2 sequences are SGDLS and YYNGEE. In DNA, the CDR3 is TGTGCCAGCAGCGTAGGGACAGGAGAACAAGAGACCCAGTACTTC. It translates to CASSVGTGEQETQYF.

The gene calls are TRBV13 and TRBJ2-7, with D tentatively TRBD1 (6 bases). This CDR3 is 14 amino acids long. Germline CDR1 is PRHDT and CDR2 is FYEKMQ (reference sequence). V dropped 2 bases and J dropped 3 bases, with 11 bases sitting between them. The CDR3 bases are TGTGCCAGCAGCTTAAGGGGGTCACGCTACGAGCAGTACTTC. It specifies CASSLRGSRYEQYF. The whole variable domain, filled in from reference TRBV13 and TRBJ2-7, reads AAGVIQSPRHLIKEKRETATLKCYPIPRHDTVYWYQQGPGQDPQFLISFYEKMQSDKGSIPDRFSAQQFSDYHSELNMSSLELGDSALYFCASSLRGSRYEQYFGPGTRLTVT.

The V call is TRBV4-1, the J call TRBJ1-3; possibly TRBD1 for D (6 bases). Germline V lookup: CDR1 MGHRA, CDR2 YSYEKL. V dropped 1 base and J dropped 2 bases, with 6 bases sitting between them. This CDR3 contains 14 residues. The DNA for the CDR3 is TGCGCCAGCAGCCAAGCAGGGGCTGGAAACACCATATATTTT. It specifies CASSQAGAGNTIYF.

The V gene is TRBV18, the J gene TRBJ1-1; D call uncertain. Trimming pared 6 bases from V and 1 base from J, leaving 9 bases between. CDR1 and CDR2 from the germline V gene are KGHSH and LQKENI. The CDR3 contains 13 residues. The CDR3 DNA is TGTGCCAGCTCCAACGGGGAGAACACTGAAGCTTTCTTT. Amino acid sequence: CASSNGENTEAFF.

This clone was seen a handful of times. CDR3 region: CASSLVSEGYSPLHF. CDR3 nucleotide sequence: TGTGCCAGCAGCTTAGTTTCCGAGGGCTACTCACCCCTCCACTTT. The chain is built from TRBV7-6 and TRBJ1-6, with no clear D. Between the trimmed V and J ends, which lost 1 base and 10 bases, there was a span of 14 bases. The length of the CDR3 is 15 residues. Looked up from germline, CDR1 is SGHVS and CDR2 is FNYEAQ.

J is TRBJ1-4 and V is TRBV7-6; 11 bases agree with TRBD1. Germline trimming cut 4 bases from V and 5 bases from J; bases unmatched to any gene: 6. CDR1 and CDR2 (germline): SGHVS, FNYEAQ. The CDR3 has 16 residues. CDR3 DNA sequence: TGTGCCAGCAGCTCGGCGGACAGGGGGCCCAATGAAAAACTGTTTTTT. Protein product: CASSSADRGPNEKLFF.

This chain links TRBV19 with TRBJ1-6, with D possibly TRBD1 on 5 matching bases. V was trimmed by 7 bases and J by 13 bases, leaving 17 bases between them. In germline, CDR1 is LNHDA, CDR2 SQIVND (reference sequence). This CDR3 is built from 13 residues. The CDR3 nucleotides read TGTGCCAGTACCCCAGGGAGACTAGGGCCCCTCCACTTT. Translated: CASTPGRLGPLHF.

This sequence joins TRBV2 and TRBJ2-7; D possibly corresponds to TRBD2 (5 bases). The CDR3 runs 11 residues. Germline-derived CDR1 and CDR2 are SNHLY and FYNNEI. The V and J ends lost 5 bases and 4 bases respectively, with 6 bases between them. CDR3 loop: CASSREYEQYF. The DNA of the CDR3 is TGTGCCAGCAGTCGGGAATACGAGCAGTACTTC.